Shown below are 27 T cell receptor beta chains from a single sample sequenced in a study of blood T cell repertoires in COVID-19. Repertoires were generated with immunoSEQ multiplex PCR, while TCRdb's copy carries only in-frame clones and drops some. Of roughly 200,000 clones detected, 82% appear once; the ten largest clones hold 12%. Sequencing was done on a sample of PBMCs or T cells enriched from blood (not recorded which). The receptor source for this set is a man in his forties who had recovered from COVID-19.

This chain uses TRBV6-1 with TRBJ2-7; 10 bases align to TRBD2. The CDR3 is 15 amino acids. Germline V gene data show CDR1 as MNHNS and CDR2 as SASEGT. With 0 bases clipped from V and 7 bases from J, the junction kept 6 bases outside the gene matches. The DNA of the CDR3 is TGTGCCAGCAGTGAAGCAACTAGCGGGACTTTGGAGCAGTACGTC. Amino acid sequence: CASSEATSGTLEQYV.

The chain couples TRBV5-1 to TRBJ1-1; D is uncertain. The CDR3 runs 13 residues. Germline lookup yields CDR1 SGHRS and CDR2 YFSETQ. Deletions cut 0 bases from V and 4 bases from J, with 7 bases between. Here the CDR3 reads CASSLAPGTEAFF. The CDR3 nucleotides are TGCGCCAGCAGCTTGGCCCCGGGCACTGAAGCTTTCTTT.

The rearrangement uses TRBV5-1 and TRBJ2-1; D call uncertain. This CDR3 comprises 14 residues. Germline loops: CDR1 SGHRS, CDR2 YFSETQ. V was pared by 0 bases and J by 5 bases, with 9 bases between. DNA for the CDR3: TGCGCCAGCAGCTTGGAGATAAGAGACAATGAGCAGTTCTTC. Amino acids: CASSLEIRDNEQFF.

The J gene is TRBJ1-3, the V gene TRBV19; unclear D gene. The CDR3 covers 16 residues. V lost 3 bases to trimming and J lost 0 bases, with 12 bases between them. The germline V gene encodes CDR1 LNHDA and CDR2 SQIVND (reference sequence). CDR3 in amino acids: CASSMLGGSSGNTIYF. The CDR3 bases are TGTGCCAGTAGTATGCTAGGAGGGAGCTCTGGAAACACCATATATTTT.

V is TRBV4-3 and J is TRBJ2-5, with 8 bases that match TRBD1. Germline loops: CDR1 LGHNA, CDR2 YSLEER. The CDR3 has 15 residues. After removal of 3 bases from V and 5 bases from J, the junction contained 8 bases not matched to a gene. In nucleotides, the CDR3 is TGCGCCAGCAGCCATGGAGGGCAGGGGGCTGAGACCCAGTACTTC. Its translation is CASSHGGQGAETQYF.

The chain combines TRBV24-1 with TRBJ2-3; D is unclear. Germline values: CDR1 KGHDR, CDR2 SFDVKD. The CDR3 runs to 17 residues. The V and J ends lost 3 bases and 0 bases respectively, with 15 bases between them. For the CDR3, the DNA is TGTGCCACCAGTGATGGGCTAACTGCGCCTAGCACAGATACGCAGTATTTT. Its translation is CATSDGLTAPSTDTQYF.

The rearrangement links TRBV6-1 to TRBJ2-2; the match to TRBD2 covers 7 bases. The germline gives CDR1 MNHNS, CDR2 SASEGT. CDR3 length: 16 residues. With V trimmed by 2 bases and J by 0 bases, 3 bases remained unmatched. This chain's CDR3 is CASSEMGLSNTGELFF. The CDR3 DNA follows: TGTGCCAGCAGTGAAATGGGACTATCGAACACCGGGGAGCTGTTTTTT.

The chain couples TRBV2 to TRBJ1-1; 7 bases map to TRBD1. Germline CDR1 is SNHLY and CDR2 is FYNNEI. The CDR3 length is 13 residues. Trimming cost V 7 bases and J 1 base; bases outside gene matches: 3. The CDR3 spells CASKGGRNTEAFF. The CDR3 region has the DNA TGTGCCAGCAAAGGGGGCAGGAACACTGAAGCTTTCTTT.

This chain joins TRBV3-1 (or the pseudogene TRBV3-2) and TRBJ2-5; 7 nucleotides align to TRBD2. Per the germline V gene, CDR1 is LGHDT and CDR2 is YNNKEL (reference sequence). The length of the CDR3 is 15 residues. J gave up 2 bases and V 3 bases, and 6 bases lay outside the gene matches. The CDR3, as DNA: TGTGCCAGCAGCCAGCCCAAAGCGGGACAAGAGACCCAGTACTTC. Its translation: CASSQPKAGQETQYF.

This chain uses TRBV4-3 with TRBJ2-2, with 12 positions matching TRBD2. Germline V gives CDR1 LGHNA, CDR2 YSLEER. The CDR3 is 19 amino acids. With V trimmed by 0 bases and J by 7 bases, 12 bases remained unmatched. Here the CDR3 reads CASSQDLGLAGGPIGELFF. The DNA for the CDR3 is TGCGCCAGCAGCCAAGATCTAGGGCTAGCGGGAGGGCCAATCGGGGAGCTGTTTTTT.

The V and J genes are TRBV11-2 and TRBJ2-4; D is perhaps TRBD1 (5 bases). Between the trimmed V and J ends, which lost 5 bases and 0 bases, there was a span of 8 bases. Germline loops: CDR1 SGHAT, CDR2 FQNNGV. The CDR3 totals 14 residues. CDR3 coding DNA: TGTGCCAGCAGCCCGGACATAGCCAAAAACATTCAGTACTTC. Translated, it gives CASSPDIAKNIQYF.

The J gene is TRBJ2-1, the V gene TRBV7-9; tentative D call: TRBD2 (5 bases). CDR1 is SEHNR and CDR2 is FQNEAQ in the germline V gene (reference sequence). The germline V and J ends were trimmed by 1 base and 4 bases, with 8 bases remaining between them. This CDR3 has 14 amino acids. The CDR3 sequence: CASSLVTSYNEQFF. In nucleotides, the CDR3 is TGTGCCAGCAGCTTAGTTACTAGTTACAATGAGCAGTTCTTC.

The V and J genes are TRBV9 and TRBJ2-3; no firm D call. The CDR3 has 14 residues. Germline V lookup: CDR1 SGDLS, CDR2 YYNGEE. The V and J ends lost 3 bases and 0 bases respectively, with 8 bases between them. The CDR3 region is CASSERSSTDTQYF. In DNA, the CDR3 is TGTGCCAGCAGCGAGAGGAGTAGCACAGATACGCAGTATTTT.

This clone was counted once. V gene TRBV4-3 combines with J gene TRBJ2-2; 9 bases match TRBD1. This CDR3 region has 17 residues. Germline V gene lookup returns CDR1 LGHNA and CDR2 YSLEER. Losses at the gene ends were 5 bases for V and 4 bases for J; bases not matched to a gene: 11. CDR3 nucleotides: TGCGCCAGCAGCGCACAGGGGGCTGGTCTTCGCACCGGGGAGCTGTTTTTT. Its protein is CASSAQGAGLRTGELFF.

This chain uses TRBV7-3 with TRBJ2-5; TRBD1 might be the D (6 bases). Germline loops: CDR1 SGHTA, CDR2 FQGTGA. This CDR3 contains 14 residues. Trimming removed 5 bases at V and 3 bases at J, with 13 bases between. CDR3 bases: TGTGCCAGCAGCCCCGGACAGTGGGAAGAGACCCAGTACTTC. It is translated as CASSPGQWEETQYF. The entire variable domain, with the rest obtained from reference TRBV7-3 and TRBJ2-5, is as follows: GAGVSQTPSNKVTEKGKYVELRCDPISGHTALYWYRQSLGQGPEFLIYFQGTGAADDSGLPNDRFFAVRPEGSVSTLKIQRTERGDSAVYLCASSPGQWEETQYFGPGTRLLVL.

The chain couples TRBV6-1 to TRBJ2-4; TRBD1 aligns across 10 bases. V lost 2 bases to trimming and J lost 4 bases; unmatched junction nucleotides: 5. From germline, CDR1 is MNHNS and CDR2 SASEGT. This CDR3 spans 16 amino acids. The CDR3 DNA follows: TGTGCCAGCAGTGAAAGGGACAGGGGTCAGAAAAACATTCAGTACTTC. It specifies CASSERDRGQKNIQYF.

This chain connects TRBV5-4 to TRBJ2-3, with 8 bases fitting TRBD2. Trimming cost V 4 bases and J 2 bases; bases outside gene matches: 12. CDR1 SGHNT and CDR2 YYREEE come from the germline V gene (reference sequence). The CDR3 has 17 residues. CDR3 protein: CASSPLPGGRNTDTQYF. In DNA, the CDR3 is TGTGCCAGCAGCCCCCTCCCGGGGGGGCGGAACACAGATACGCAGTATTTT.

This chain uses TRBV5-4 with TRBJ2-3; D gene uncertain. This CDR3 spans 16 amino acids. Germline-derived CDR1 and CDR2 are SGHNT and YYREEE (reference sequence). V lost 3 bases and J 0 bases, leaving 14 bases between the germline ends. The CDR3 region has the DNA TGTGCCAGCAGCTCCCTACTGGGCTCTAGCACAGATACGCAGTATTTT. As protein: CASSSLLGSSTDTQYF.

In its sample, this clone was seen once. The CDR3 region is CASSSGRGGGNEQFF. In DNA, the CDR3 is TGCGCCAGCAGCTCAGGGAGGGGAGGGGGTAATGAGCAGTTCTTC. The chain recombines TRBV5-1 with TRBJ2-1, with a possible D match to TRBD2 (7 bases). Germline V lookup: CDR1 SGHRS, CDR2 YFSETQ. CDR3 size: 15 residues. Trimming left V 3 bases short and J 7 bases short, with 17 bases between.

The J gene is TRBJ1-1, the V gene TRBV4-2; possibly TRBD1 for D (5 bases). This CDR3 has 13 amino acids. CDR1 and CDR2 (germline): LGHNA, YNFKEQ. V lost 3 bases, J lost 7 bases, and 12 bases lay in between. The CDR3 DNA reads TGTGCCAGCAGCCATAACCGACAGCTTGAAGCTTTCTTT. It is translated as CASSHNRQLEAFF.

The gene calls are TRBV7-3 and TRBJ1-3; 7 nucleotides line up with TRBD1. The trim removed 6 bases at V and 0 bases at J, leaving 2 bases unmatched. CDR1 SGHTA and CDR2 FQGTGA come from the germline V gene. The CDR3 has 14 amino acids. The CDR3 reads CASRDRDSGNTIYF. In nucleotides, the CDR3 is TGTGCCAGCAGAGACAGGGACTCTGGAAACACCATATATTTT.

The sample holds one count of this clone. The chain uses TRBV10-1 and TRBJ2-6; D not resolved. The CDR3 covers 16 residues. The germline V gene has CDR1 WNHNN and CDR2 SYGVQD (reference sequence). V was pared by 2 bases and J by 1 base, with 9 bases between. CDR3 DNA: TGCGCCAGCAGTGAGCCTGAGTGTTCTGGGGCCAACGTCCTGACTTTC. Translation: CASSEPECSGANVLTF.

This chain joins TRBV4-3 and TRBJ1-1; no definite D call. V lost 2 bases and J 1 base, leaving 20 bases between the germline ends. CDR3 size: 18 residues. Germline CDR1 LGHNA, CDR2 YSLEER. DNA for the CDR3: TGCGCCAGCAGCCAACTGGATCCTGCATTAGAGGGGAACACTGAAGCTTTCTTT. Protein: CASSQLDPALEGNTEAFF.

The CDR3 nucleotides read TGTGCCAGCAGCCCCGGACTAGCGACCTATACCGGGGAGCTGTTTTTT. Translated, it gives CASSPGLATYTGELFF. The V and J genes are TRBV7-6 and TRBJ2-2; the match to TRBD2 covers 9 bases. This CDR3 contains 16 residues. Per the germline V gene, CDR1 is SGHVS and CDR2 is FNYEAQ. Germline trimming cut 5 bases from V and 5 bases from J; bases unmatched to any gene: 9.

The chain employs TRBV5-1 and TRBJ1-3; TRBD1 agrees at 7 bases. The CDR3 extends over 15 amino acids. After removal of 2 bases from V and 4 bases from J, the junction contained 6 bases not matched to a gene. Germline values: CDR1 SGHRS, CDR2 YFSETQ. The CDR3 protein is CASSLQGQSGNTIYF. The CDR3 bases are TGCGCCAGCAGCTTACAGGGGCAAAGCGGAAACACCATATATTTT.

The gene calls are TRBV4-1 and TRBJ2-3; TRBD1 aligns across 9 bases. Losses at the gene ends were 1 base for V and 5 bases for J; bases not matched to a gene: 1. Germline V gene data show CDR1 as MGHRA and CDR2 as YSYEKL. The CDR3 is 14 amino acids. The CDR3 sequence is CASSQGDREDTQYF. The CDR3 DNA follows: TGCGCCAGCAGCCAAGGGGACAGGGAAGATACGCAGTATTTT.

This clone was detected only once. The chain recombines TRBV13 with TRBJ2-2; a weak D match, TRBD2 (6 bases). V was cut by 4 bases and J by 3 bases, with 18 bases left in between. The germline gives CDR1 PRHDT, CDR2 FYEKMQ (reference sequence). The CDR3 contains 17 residues. The CDR3 DNA is TGTGCCAGCAGCTCCTTAGGGCGGGAACGGGACACCGGGGAGCTGTTTTTT. Translating it yields CASSSLGRERDTGELFF.